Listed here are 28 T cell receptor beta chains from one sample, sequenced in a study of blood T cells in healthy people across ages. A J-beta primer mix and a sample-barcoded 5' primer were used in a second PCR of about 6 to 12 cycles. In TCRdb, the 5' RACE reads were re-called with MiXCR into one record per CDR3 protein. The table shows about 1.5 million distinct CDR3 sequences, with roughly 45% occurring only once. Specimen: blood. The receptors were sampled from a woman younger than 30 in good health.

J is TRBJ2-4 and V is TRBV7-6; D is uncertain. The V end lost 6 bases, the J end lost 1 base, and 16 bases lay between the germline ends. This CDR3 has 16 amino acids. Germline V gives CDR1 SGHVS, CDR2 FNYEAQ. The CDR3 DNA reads TGTGCCAGCAGTCCTGGACGGCTTGCGGCCAAAAACATTCAGTACTTC. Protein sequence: CASSPGRLAAKNIQYF. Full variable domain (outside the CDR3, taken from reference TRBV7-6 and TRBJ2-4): GAGVSQSPRYKVTKRGQDVALRCDPISGHVSLYWYRQALGQGPEFLTYFNYEAQQDKSGLPNDRFSAERPEGSISTLTIQRTEQRDSAMYRCASSPGRLAAKNIQYFGAGTRLSVL.

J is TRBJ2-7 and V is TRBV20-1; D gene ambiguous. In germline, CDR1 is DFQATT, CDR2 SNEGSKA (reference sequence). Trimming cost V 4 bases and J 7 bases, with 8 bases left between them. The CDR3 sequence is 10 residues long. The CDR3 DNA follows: TGCAGTGCTATCTGGGCGGAGCAGTACTTC. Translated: CSAIWAEQYF.

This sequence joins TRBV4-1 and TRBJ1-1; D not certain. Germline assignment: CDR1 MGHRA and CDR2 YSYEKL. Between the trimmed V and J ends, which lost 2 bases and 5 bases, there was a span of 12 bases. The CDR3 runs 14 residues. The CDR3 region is CASSQRQKETEAFF. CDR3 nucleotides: TGCGCCAGCAGCCAACGGCAGAAGGAGACTGAAGCTTTCTTT.

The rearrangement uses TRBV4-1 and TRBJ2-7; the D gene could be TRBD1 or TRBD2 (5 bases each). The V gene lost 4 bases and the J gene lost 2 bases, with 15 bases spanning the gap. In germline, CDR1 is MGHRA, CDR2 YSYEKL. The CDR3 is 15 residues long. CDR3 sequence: CASSLGETSAYEQYF. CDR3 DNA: TGCGCCAGCAGCCTGGGGGAAACTTCGGCCTACGAGCAGTACTTC.

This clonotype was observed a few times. In DNA form, the CDR3 reads TGTGCCAGCAGCAAGGAGCGGGGGGGCGAATACAATGAGCAGTTCTTC. Residues: CASSKERGGEYNEQFF. The V call is TRBV13, the J call TRBJ2-1; TRBD2 agrees at 10 bases. From germline, CDR1 is PRHDT and CDR2 FYEKMQ (reference sequence). Germline trimming cut 5 bases from V and 4 bases from J; bases unmatched to any gene: 8. CDR3 size: 16 residues. Full variable domain (remainder filled in from reference TRBV13 and TRBJ2-1): AAGVIQSPRHLIKEKRETATLKCYPIPRHDTVYWYQQGPGQDPQFLISFYEKMQSDKGSIPDRFSAQQFSDYHSELNMSSLELGDSALYFCASSKERGGEYNEQFFGPGTRLTVL.

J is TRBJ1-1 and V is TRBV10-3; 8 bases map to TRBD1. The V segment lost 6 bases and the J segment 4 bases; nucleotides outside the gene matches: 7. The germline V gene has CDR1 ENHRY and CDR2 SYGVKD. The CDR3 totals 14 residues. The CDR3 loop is CAISRQGTPTEAFF. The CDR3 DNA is TGTGCCATCAGCCGACAGGGGACCCCCACTGAAGCTTTCTTT.

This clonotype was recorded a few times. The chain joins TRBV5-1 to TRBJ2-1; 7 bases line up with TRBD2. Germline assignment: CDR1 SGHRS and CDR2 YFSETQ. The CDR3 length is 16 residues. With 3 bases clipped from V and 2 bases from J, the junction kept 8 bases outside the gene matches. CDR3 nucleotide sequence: TGCGCCAGCAGCTGGAGGCAGGCGGGGGCCTACAATGAGCAGTTCTTC. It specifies CASSWRQAGAYNEQFF.

CDR3 sequence: CASSLLVIVRDTEAFF. The CDR3 nucleotides read TGTGCCAGCAGCTTACTGGTTATTGTCAGGGACACTGAAGCTTTCTTT. The chain carries TRBV11-2 and TRBJ1-1; D possibly corresponds to TRBD1 (5 bases). Trimming left V 2 bases short and J 3 bases short, with 16 bases between. Looked up from germline, CDR1 is SGHAT and CDR2 is FQNNGV. The CDR3 extends over 16 amino acids.

For the CDR3, the DNA is TGCGCCAGCAGCATCAGGACAGACATCGGGGGTGAGCAGTTCTTC. Its protein product is CASSIRTDIGGEQFF. This chain connects TRBV5-1 to TRBJ2-1, with D perhaps TRBD1 or TRBD2 (6 bases each). The CDR3 has 15 residues. Deletions cut 4 bases from V and 9 bases from J, with 20 bases between. Germline values: CDR1 SGHRS, CDR2 YFSETQ.

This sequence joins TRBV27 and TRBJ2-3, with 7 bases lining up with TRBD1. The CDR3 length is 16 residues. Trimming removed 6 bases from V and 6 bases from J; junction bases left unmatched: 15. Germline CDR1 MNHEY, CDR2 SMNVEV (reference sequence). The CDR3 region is CASSSTRQGRGDTQYF. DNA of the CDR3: TGTGCCAGCAGCTCGACCCGACAGGGTCGAGGGGATACGCAGTATTTT.

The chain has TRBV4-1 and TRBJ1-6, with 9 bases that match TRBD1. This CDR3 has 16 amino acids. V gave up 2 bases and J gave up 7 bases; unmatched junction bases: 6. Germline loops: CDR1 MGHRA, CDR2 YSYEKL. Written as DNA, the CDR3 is TGCGCCAGCAGCCAAACAGGGGGCGCTTACAATTCACCCCTCCACTTT. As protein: CASSQTGGAYNSPLHF.

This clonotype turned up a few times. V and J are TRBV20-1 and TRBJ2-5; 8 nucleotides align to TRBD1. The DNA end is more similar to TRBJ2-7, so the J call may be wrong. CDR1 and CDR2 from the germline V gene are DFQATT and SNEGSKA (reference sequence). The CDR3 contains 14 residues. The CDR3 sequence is CSAEKTGVVYEQYF. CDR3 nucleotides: TGCAGTGCTGAGAAGACAGGGGTTGTTTACGAGCAGTACTTC.

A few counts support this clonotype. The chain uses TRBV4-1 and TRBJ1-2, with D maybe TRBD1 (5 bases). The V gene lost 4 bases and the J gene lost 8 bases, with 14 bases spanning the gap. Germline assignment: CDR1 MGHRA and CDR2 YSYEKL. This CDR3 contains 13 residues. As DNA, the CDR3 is TGCGCCAGCAGCCTTAATCAGGGATGGGGCTACACCTTC. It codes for CASSLNQGWGYTF.

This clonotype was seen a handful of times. The CDR3 coding sequence is TGTGCCAGCAGAAGGAAGTCGTGGAATGAGCAGTTCTTC. It codes for CASRRKSWNEQFF. The chain has TRBV27 and TRBJ2-1; D unresolved. Deletions cut 6 bases from V and 7 bases from J, with 13 bases between. The CDR3 runs to 13 residues. Germline V lookup: CDR1 MNHEY, CDR2 SMNVEV (reference sequence).

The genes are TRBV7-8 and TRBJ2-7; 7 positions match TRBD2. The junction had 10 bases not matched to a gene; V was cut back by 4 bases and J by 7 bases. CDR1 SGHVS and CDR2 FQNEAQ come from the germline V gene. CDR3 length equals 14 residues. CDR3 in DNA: TGTGCCAGCAGCTGGGACTACTCGGGGGAGGAGCAGTACTTC. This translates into CASSWDYSGEEQYF.

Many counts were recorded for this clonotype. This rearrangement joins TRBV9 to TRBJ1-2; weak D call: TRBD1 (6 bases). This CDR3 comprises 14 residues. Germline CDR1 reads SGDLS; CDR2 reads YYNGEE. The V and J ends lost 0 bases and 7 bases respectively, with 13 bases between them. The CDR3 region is CASSVERRGGGYTF. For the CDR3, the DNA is TGTGCCAGCAGCGTAGAACGCAGGGGTGGTGGCTACACCTTC. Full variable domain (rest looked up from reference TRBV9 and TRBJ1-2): DSGVTQTPKHLITATGQRVTLRCSPRSGDLSVYWYQQSLDQGLQFLIQYYNGEERAKGNILERFSAQQFPDLHSELNLSSLELGDSALYFCASSVERRGGGYTFGSGTRLTVV.

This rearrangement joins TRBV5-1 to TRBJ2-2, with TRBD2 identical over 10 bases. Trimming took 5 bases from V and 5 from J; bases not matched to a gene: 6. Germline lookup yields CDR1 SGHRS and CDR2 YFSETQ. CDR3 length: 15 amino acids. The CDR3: CASSEAGGPTGELFF. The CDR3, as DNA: TGCGCCAGCAGTGAAGCGGGGGGGCCGACCGGGGAGCTGTTTTTT.

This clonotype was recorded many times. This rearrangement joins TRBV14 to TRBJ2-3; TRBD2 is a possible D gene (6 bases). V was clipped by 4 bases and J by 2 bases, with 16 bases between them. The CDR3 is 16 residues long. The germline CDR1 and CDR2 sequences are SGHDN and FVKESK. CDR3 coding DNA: TGTGCCAGCAGCCCACTACCGCGGGGATACACAGATACGCAGTATTTT. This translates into CASSPLPRGYTDTQYF.

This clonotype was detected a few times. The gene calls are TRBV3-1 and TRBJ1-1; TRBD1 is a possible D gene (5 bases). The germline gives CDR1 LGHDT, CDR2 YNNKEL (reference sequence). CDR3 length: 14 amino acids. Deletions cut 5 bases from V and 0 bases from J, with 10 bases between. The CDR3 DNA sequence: TGTGCCAGCAGCGCCCGGGGGATGAACACTGAAGCTTTCTTT. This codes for CASSARGMNTEAFF. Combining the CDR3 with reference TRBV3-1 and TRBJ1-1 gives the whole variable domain DTAVSQTPKYLVTQMGNDKSIKCEQNLGHDTMYWYKQDSKKFLKIMFSYNNKELIINETVPNRFSPKSPDKAHLNLHINSLELGDSAVYFCASSARGMNTEAFFGQGTRLTVV.

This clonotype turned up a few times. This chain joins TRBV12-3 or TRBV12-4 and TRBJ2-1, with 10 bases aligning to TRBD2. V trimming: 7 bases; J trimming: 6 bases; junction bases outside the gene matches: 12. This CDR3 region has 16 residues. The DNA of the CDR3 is TGTGCCAGCACCCAGAGGTCTAGCGGGAGAGGCAATGAGCAGTTCTTC. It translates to CASTQRSSGRGNEQFF.

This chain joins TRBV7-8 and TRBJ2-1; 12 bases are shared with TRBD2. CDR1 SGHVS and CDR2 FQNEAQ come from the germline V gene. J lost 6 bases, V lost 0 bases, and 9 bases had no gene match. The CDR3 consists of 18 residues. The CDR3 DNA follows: TGTGCCAGCAGCTTAGCCCTTTGGGCTAGCGGGGGGGCCAATGAGCAGTTCTTC. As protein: CASSLALWASGGANEQFF.

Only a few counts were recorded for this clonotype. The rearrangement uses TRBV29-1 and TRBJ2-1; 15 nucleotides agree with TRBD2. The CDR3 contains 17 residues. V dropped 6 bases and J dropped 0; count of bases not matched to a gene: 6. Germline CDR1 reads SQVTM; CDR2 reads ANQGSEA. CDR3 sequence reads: CSVLGLAGGSSYNEQFF. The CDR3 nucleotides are TGCAGCGTCCTCGGACTAGCGGGGGGGAGCTCCTACAATGAGCAGTTCTTC.

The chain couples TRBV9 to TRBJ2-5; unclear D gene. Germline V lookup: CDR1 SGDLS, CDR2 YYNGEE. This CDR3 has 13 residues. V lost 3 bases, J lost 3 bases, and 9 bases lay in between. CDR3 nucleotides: TGTGCCAGCAGCGCCTCGCTCAAAGAGACCCAGTACTTC. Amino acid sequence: CASSASLKETQYF.

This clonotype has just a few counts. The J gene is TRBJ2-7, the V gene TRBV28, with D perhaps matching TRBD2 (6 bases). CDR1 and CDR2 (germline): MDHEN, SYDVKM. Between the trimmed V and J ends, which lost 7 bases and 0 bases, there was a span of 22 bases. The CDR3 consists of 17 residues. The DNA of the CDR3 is TGTGCCAGCAACTACCCCAGTCTCGGGGGAGACTCCTACGAGCAGTACTTC. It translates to CASNYPSLGGDSYEQYF.

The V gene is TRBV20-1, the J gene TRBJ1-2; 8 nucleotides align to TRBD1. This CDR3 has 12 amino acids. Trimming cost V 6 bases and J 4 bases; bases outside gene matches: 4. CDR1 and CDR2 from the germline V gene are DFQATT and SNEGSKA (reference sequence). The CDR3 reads CSAQGATYGYTF. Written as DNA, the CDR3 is TGCAGTGCCCAGGGGGCAACCTATGGCTACACCTTC.

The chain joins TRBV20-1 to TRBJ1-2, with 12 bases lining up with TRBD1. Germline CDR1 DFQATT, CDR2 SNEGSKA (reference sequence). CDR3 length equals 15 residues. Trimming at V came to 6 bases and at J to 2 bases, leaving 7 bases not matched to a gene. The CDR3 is CSAHGTGGNNYGYTF. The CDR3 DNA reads TGCAGTGCCCACGGGACAGGGGGCAACAACTATGGCTACACCTTC.

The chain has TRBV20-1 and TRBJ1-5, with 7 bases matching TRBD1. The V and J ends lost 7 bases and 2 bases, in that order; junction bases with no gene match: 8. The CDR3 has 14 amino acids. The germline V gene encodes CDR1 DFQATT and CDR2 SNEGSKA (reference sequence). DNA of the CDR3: TGCAGTGGCGGGGGACAGTGGCGCAATCAGCCCCAGCATTTT. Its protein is CSGGGQWRNQPQHF.

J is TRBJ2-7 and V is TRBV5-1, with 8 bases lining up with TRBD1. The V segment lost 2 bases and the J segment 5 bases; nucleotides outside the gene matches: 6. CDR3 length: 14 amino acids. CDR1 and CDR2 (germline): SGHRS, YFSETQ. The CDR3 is CASSFGQGEDEQYF. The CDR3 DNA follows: TGCGCCAGCAGCTTTGGACAGGGAGAGGACGAGCAGTACTTC.